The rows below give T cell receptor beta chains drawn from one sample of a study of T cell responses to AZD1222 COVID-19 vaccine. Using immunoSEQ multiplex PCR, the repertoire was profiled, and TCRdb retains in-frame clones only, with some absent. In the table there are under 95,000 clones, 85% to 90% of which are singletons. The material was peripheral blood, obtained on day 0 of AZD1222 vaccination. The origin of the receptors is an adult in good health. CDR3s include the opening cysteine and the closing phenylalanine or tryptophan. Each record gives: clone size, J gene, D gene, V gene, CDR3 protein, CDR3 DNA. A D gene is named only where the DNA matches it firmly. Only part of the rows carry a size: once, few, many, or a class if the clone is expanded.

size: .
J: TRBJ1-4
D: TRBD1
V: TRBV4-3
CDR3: CASSQDQTGEKKLFF
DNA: TGCGCCAGCAGCCAAGATCAGACAGGGGAGAAAAAACTGTTTTTT

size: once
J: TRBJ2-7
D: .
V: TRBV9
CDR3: CASSVLASQSEQYF
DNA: TGTGCCAGCAGCGTATTGGCCAGCCAAAGCGAGCAGTACTTC

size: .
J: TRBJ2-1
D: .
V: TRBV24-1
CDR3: CATSGGAYNEQFF
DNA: TGTGCCACCAGTGGGGGCGCATACAATGAGCAGTTCTTC

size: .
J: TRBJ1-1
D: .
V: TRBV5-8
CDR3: CASSLRASTPNTEAFF
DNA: TGTGCCAGCAGCTTGCGGGCTTCCACGCCTAACACTGAAGCTTTCTTT

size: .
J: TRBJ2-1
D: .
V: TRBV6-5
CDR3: CASSYGNSNEQFF
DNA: TGTGCCAGCAGTTACGGAAACAGCAATGAGCAGTTCTTC

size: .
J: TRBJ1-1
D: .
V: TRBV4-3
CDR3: CASSHKAPSPENTEAFF
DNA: TGCGCCAGCAGCCACAAAGCCCCCTCGCCAGAGAACACTGAAGCTTTCTTT

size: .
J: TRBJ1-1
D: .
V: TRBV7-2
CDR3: CASSSHPNTEAFF
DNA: TGTGCCAGCAGCTCTCATCCGAACACTGAAGCTTTCTTT

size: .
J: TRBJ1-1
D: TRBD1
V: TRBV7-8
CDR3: CASSWDRGRGNTEAFF
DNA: TGTGCCAGCAGCTGGGACAGGGGGCGAGGGAACACTGAAGCTTTCTTT

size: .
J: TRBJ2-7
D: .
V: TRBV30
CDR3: CALGGVYEQYF
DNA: TGTGCCCTCGGGGGTGTTTACGAGCAGTACTTC

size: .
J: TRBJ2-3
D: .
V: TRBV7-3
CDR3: CASSLRTSTDTQYF
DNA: TGTGCCAGCAGCTTAAGGACTAGCACAGATACGCAGTATTTT

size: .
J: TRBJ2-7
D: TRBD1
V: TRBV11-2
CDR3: CASSFRTGGYYEQYF
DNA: TGTGCCAGCAGCTTCAGGACAGGGGGGTACTACGAGCAGTACTTC

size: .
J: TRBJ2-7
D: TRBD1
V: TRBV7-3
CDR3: CASSLEGGPYEQYF
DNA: TGTGCCAGCAGCTTAGAAGGGGGCCCCTACGAGCAGTACTTC

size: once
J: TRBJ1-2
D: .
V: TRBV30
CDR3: CAWSVRRVDGGYTF
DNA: TGTGCCTGGAGTGTACGCAGGGTGGATGGTGGCTACACCTTC

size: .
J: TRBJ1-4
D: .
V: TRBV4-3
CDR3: CASSQDRASNEKLFF
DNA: TGCGCCAGCAGCCAAGACAGGGCTTCTAATGAAAAACTGTTTTTT

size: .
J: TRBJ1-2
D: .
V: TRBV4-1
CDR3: CASSQGPTANYGYTF
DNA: TGCGCCAGCAGCCAGGGGCCGACAGCCAACTATGGCTACACCTTC

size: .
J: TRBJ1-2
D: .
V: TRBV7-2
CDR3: CASSLDRDSGYTF
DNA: TGTGCCAGCAGCTTAGACAGGGACTCTGGCTACACCTTC

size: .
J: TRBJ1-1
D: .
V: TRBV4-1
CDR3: CASSQEMFQGRDTEAFF
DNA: TGCGCCAGCAGCCAAGAAATGTTTCAGGGGCGGGACACTGAAGCTTTCTTT

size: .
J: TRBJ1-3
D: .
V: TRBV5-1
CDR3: CASSLVADSGNTIYF
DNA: TGCGCCAGCAGCTTGGTGGCAGACTCTGGAAACACCATATATTTT

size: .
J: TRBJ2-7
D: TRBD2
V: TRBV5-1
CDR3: CASSLVGLAGVGTSYEQYF
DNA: TGCGCCAGCAGCTTGGTGGGACTAGCGGGGGTCGGGACATCCTACGAGCAGTACTTC

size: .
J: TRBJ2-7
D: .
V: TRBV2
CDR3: CASRPGTHSYEQYF
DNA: TGTGCCAGCAGACCCGGGACACACTCCTACGAGCAGTACTTC

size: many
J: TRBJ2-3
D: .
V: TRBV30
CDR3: CAWNGQWSTDTQYF
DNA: TGTGCCTGGAACGGACAGTGGAGCACAGATACGCAGTATTTT

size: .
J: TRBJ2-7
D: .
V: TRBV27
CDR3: CASSRGTITGTQGVNEQYF
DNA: TGTGCCAGCAGCAGGGGAACGATTACAGGGACCCAGGGAGTGAACGAGCAGTACTTC

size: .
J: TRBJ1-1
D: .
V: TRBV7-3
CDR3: CASSSQRNTEAFF
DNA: TGTGCCAGCAGCTCCCAGAGGAACACTGAAGCTTTCTTT

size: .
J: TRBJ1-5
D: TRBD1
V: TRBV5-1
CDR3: CASSLGGTGVNQPQHF
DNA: TGCGCCAGCAGCTTGGGCGGGACAGGGGTCAATCAGCCCCAGCATTTT

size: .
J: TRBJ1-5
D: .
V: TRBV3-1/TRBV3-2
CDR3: CASSQGYYDQPQHF
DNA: TGTGCCAGCAGCCAAGGGTACTACGATCAGCCCCAGCATTTT

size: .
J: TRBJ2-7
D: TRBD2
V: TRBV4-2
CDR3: CASSQYTSGSYEQYF
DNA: TGTGCCAGCAGCCAATATACTAGCGGGTCCTACGAGCAGTACTTC

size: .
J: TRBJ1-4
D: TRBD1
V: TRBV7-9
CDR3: CASSRTGRTNEKLFF
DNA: TGTGCCAGCAGCCGGACAGGAAGAACTAATGAAAAACTGTTTTTT

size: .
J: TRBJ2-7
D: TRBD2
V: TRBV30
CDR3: CAWRGGSFYEQYF
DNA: TGTGCCTGGAGGGGGGGGAGTTTCTACGAGCAGTACTTC

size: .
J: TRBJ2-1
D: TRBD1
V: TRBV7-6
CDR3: CASSLLGQSNNEQFF
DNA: TGTGCCAGCAGCTTATTGGGACAGAGTAACAATGAGCAGTTCTTC

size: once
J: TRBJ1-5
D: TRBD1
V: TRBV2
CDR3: CASSEERQGRGQPQHF
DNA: TGTGCCAGCAGTGAAGAGCGACAGGGGCGGGGACAGCCCCAGCATTTT

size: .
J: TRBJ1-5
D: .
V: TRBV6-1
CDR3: CASSEEGWDDQPQHF
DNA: TGTGCCAGCAGTGAAGAAGGGTGGGACGATCAGCCCCAGCATTTT

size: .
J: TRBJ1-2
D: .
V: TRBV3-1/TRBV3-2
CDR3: CASSQRSGWREAGYTF
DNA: TGTGCCAGCAGCCAAAGATCGGGATGGCGGGAGGCTGGCTACACCTTC

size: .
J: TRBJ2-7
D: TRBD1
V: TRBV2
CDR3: CASSVTRGGQGEQYF
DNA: TGTGCCAGCAGTGTAACTAGAGGGGGCCAGGGCGAGCAGTACTTC

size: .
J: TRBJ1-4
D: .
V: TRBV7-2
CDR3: CASSLVSLGTTNEKLFF
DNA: TGTGCCAGCAGCTTAGTATCGCTGGGGACAACTAATGAAAAACTGTTTTTT

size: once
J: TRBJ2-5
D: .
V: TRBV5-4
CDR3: CASSLATGTQYF
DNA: TGTGCCAGCAGCTTGGCTACGGGGACCCAGTACTTC

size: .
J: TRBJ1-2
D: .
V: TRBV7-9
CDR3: CASSLLADLSGGYTF
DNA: TGTGCCAGCAGCTTATTGGCCGATCTATCGGGTGGCTACACCTTC

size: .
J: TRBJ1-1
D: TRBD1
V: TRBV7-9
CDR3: CASSLIQGAGTEAFF
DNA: TGTGCCAGCAGCTTGATACAGGGGGCAGGGACTGAAGCTTTCTTT

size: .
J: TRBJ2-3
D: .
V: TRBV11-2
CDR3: CASSLTGISTDTQYF
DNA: TGTGCCAGCAGTTTGACGGGAATTAGCACAGATACGCAGTATTTT

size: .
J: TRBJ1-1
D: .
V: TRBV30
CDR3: CAWRTGLNTEAFF
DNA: TGTGCCTGGCGAACAGGGTTGAACACTGAAGCTTTCTTT

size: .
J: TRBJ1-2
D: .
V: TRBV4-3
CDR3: CASSQDGSGRYGYTF
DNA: TGCGCCAGCAGCCAAGATGGATCTGGGAGGTATGGCTACACCTTC

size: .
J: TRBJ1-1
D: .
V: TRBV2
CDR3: CASSEGVNTEAFF
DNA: TGTGCCAGCAGTGAGGGAGTGAACACTGAAGCTTTCTTT

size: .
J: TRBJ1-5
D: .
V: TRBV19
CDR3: CASSMNQPQHF
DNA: TGTGCCAGTAGTATGAATCAGCCCCAGCATTTT

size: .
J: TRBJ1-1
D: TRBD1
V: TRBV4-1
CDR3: CASSQDRMNTEAFF
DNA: TGCGCCAGCAGCCAGGACAGGATGAACACTGAAGCTTTCTTT